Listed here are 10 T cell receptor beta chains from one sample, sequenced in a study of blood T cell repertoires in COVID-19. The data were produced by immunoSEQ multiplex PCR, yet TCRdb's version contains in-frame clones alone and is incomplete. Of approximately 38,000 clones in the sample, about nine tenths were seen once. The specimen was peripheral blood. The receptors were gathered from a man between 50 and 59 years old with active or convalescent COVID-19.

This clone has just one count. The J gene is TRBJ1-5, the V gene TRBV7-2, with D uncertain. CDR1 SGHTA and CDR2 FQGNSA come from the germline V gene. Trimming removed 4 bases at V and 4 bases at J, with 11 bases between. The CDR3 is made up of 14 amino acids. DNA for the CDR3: TGTGCCAGCAGCTCCGAGGCCGATAATCAGCCCCAGCATTTT. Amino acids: CASSSEADNQPQHF.

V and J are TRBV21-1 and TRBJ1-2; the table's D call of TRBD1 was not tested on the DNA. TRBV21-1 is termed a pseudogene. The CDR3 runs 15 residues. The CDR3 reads CASSKSKLGTEGYTF. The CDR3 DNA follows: TGTGCCAGCAGCAAATCGAAACTCGGGACAGAAGGCTACACCTTC.

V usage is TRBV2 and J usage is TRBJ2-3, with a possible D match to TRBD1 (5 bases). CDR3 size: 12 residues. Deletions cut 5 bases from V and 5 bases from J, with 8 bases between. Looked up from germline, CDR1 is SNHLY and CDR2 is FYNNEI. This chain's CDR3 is CASSQGLDTQYF. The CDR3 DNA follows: TGTGCCAGCAGTCAGGGTTTAGATACGCAGTATTTT. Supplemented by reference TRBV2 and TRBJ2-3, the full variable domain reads EPEVTQTPSHQVTQMGQEVILRCVPISNHLYFYWYRQILGQKVEFLVSFYNNEISEKSEIFDDQFSVERPDGSNFTLKIRSTKLEDSAMYFCASSQGLDTQYFGPGTRLTVL.

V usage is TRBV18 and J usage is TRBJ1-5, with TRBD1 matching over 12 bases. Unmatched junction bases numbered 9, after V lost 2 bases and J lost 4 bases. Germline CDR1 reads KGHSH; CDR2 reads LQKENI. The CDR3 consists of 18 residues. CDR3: CASSPAGTGGLSNQPQHF. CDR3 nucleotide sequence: TGTGCCAGCTCACCAGCCGGGACAGGGGGCTTAAGTAATCAGCCCCAGCATTTT.

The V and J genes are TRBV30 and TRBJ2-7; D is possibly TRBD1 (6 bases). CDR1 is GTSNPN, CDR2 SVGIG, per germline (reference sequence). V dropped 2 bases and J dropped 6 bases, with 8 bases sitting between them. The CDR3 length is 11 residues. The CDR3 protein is CAWSFRGEQYF. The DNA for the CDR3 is TGTGCCTGGAGTTTCAGGGGCGAGCAGTACTTC.

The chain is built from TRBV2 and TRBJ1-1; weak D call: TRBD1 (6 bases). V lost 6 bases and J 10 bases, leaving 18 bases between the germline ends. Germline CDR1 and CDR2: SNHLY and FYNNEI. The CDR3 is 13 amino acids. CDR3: CASRRDTGMVAFF. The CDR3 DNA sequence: TGTGCCAGCAGGAGAGATACAGGGATGGTAGCTTTCTTT.

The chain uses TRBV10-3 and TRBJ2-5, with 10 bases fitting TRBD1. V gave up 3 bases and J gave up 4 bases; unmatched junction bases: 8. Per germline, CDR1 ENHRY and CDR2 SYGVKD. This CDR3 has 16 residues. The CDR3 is CAISDPRDRGRETQYF. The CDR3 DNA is TGTGCCATCAGTGATCCTCGGGACAGGGGAAGAGAGACCCAGTACTTC.

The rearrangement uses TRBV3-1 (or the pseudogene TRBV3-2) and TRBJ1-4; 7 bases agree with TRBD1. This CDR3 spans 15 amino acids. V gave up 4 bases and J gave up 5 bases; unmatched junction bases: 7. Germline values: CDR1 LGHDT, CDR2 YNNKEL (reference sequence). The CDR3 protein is CASSLPGQPNEKLFF. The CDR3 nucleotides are TGTGCCAGCAGCCTTCCGGGACAGCCGAATGAAAAACTGTTTTTT.

CDR3 in amino acids: CASSQRTSGGAANIQYF. The CDR3 nucleotides are TGTGCCAGCAGCCAACGGACTAGCGGGGGGGCCGCAAACATTCAGTACTTC. The V call is TRBV3-1 (or the pseudogene TRBV3-2), the J call TRBJ2-4, with 15 bases that match TRBD2. V shed 2 bases and J 6 bases; nucleotides not matched to a gene: 5. The CDR3 is 17 residues long. In germline, CDR1 is LGHDT, CDR2 YNNKEL (reference sequence).

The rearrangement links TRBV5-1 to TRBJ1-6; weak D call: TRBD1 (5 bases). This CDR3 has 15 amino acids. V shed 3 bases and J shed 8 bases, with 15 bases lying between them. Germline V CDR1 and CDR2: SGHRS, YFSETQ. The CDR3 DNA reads TGCGCCAGCAGCTATGCAGGGAAGTTGGATTCACCCCTCCACTTT. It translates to CASSYAGKLDSPLHF.